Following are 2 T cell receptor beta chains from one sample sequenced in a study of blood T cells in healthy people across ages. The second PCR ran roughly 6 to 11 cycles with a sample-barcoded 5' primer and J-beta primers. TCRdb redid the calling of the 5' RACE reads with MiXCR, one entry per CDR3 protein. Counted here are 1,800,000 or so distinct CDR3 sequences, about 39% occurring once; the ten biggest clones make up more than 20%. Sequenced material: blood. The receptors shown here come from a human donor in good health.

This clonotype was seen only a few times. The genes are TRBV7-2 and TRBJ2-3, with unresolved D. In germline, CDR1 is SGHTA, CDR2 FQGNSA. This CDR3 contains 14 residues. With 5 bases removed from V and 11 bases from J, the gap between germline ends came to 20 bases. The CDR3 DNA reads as TGTGCCAGCAGCCCACGTGGTTTTCACCCGATGCAGTATTTT. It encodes CASSPRGFHPMQYF.

DNA for the CDR3: TGCAGCACACAATCTAGCGGGGGGGCCGACGAGCAGTACTTC. It is translated as CSTQSSGGADEQYF. The gene calls are TRBV29-1 and TRBJ2-7; 12 nucleotides align to TRBD2. Germline values: CDR1 SQVTM, CDR2 ANQGSEA. There are 14 residues in the CDR3. V shed 8 bases and J 5 bases; nucleotides not matched to a gene: 10.